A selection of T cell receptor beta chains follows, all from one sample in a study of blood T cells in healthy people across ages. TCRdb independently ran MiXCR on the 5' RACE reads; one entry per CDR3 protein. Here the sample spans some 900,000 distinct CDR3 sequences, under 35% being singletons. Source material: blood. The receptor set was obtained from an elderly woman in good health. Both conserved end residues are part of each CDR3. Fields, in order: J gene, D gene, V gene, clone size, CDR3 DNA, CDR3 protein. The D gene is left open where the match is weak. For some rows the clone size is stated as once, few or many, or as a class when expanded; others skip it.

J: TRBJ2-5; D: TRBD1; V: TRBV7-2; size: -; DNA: TGTGCCAGCAGCTTAGTGGTTGGGACAGGTTGGGGAATAGGGCAAGAGACCCAGTACTTC; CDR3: CASSLVVGTGWGIGQETQYF
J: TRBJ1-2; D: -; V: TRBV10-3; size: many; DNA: TGTGCCATCAGTGAGCTTCAGAGCCATGGCTACACCTTC; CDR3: CAISELQSHGYTF
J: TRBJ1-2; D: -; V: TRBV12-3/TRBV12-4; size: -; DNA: TGTGCCAGCAGTTTTAGCCCAGAGGTCTCCTATGGCTACACCTTC; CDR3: CASSFSPEVSYGYTF
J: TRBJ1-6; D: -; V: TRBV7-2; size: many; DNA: TGTGCCAGCAGCTTAGCGCGGGATAATTCACCCCTCCACTTT; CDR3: CASSLARDNSPLHF
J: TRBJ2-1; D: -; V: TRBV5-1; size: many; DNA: TGCGCCAGCAGCTTGGCCCTCCAGGGGATGCATGAGCAGTTCTTC; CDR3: CASSLALQGMHEQFF
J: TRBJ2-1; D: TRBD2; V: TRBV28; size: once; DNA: TGTGCCAGCACCCCTAGCGGCCTTGACTCCTACAATGAGCAGTTCTTC; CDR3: CASTPSGLDSYNEQFF
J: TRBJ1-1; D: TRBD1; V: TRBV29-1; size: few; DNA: TGCAGCGTCCCCGGGACAGTTAGTATGAACACTGAAGCTTTCTTT; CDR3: CSVPGTVSMNTEAFF
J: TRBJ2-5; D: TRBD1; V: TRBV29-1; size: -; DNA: TGCAGCGTTGTTGGACAGGAAGAGACCCAGTACTTC; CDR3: CSVVGQEETQYF
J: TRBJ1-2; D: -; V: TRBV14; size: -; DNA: TGTGCCAGCAGCCGTGACCAAAACTTCTATGGCTGCACCTTC; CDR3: CASSRDQNFYGCTF
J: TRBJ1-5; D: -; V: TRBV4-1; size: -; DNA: TGCGCCAGCAGCCAAGAGGTAGCAAGTAATCAGCCCCAGCATTTT; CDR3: CASSQEVASNQPQHF
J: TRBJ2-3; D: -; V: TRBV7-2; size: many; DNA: TGTGCCAGCAGCCGGGACAACACAGATACGCAGTATTTT; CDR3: CASSRDNTDTQYF
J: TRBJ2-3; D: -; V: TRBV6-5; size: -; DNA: TGTGCCAGCAAATCGGAGGGGAACACAGATACGCAGTATTTT; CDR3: CASKSEGNTDTQYF
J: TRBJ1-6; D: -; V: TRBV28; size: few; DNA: TGTGCCAGCTCTGGGGGCAAAGAGGGTCCCCTCCACTTT; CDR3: CASSGGKEGPLHF
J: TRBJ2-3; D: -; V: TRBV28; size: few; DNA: TGTGCCAGCAGTTTCGAGGGACGGTTCACAGATACGCAGTATTTT; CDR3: CASSFEGRFTDTQYF
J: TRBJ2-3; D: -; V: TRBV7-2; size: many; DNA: TGTGCCAGCAGCTTAGCGCCGACATCACCTGGGGATACGCAGTATTTT; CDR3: CASSLAPTSPGDTQYF
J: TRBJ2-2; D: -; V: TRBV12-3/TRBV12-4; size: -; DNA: TGTGCCAGCAGCGGGACGTCGAACACCGGGGAGCTGTTTTTT; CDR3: CASSGTSNTGELFF
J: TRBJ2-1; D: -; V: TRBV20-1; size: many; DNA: TGCAGTGCTAGAGATCCGGGACCAAAATACAATGAGCAGTTCTTC; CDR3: CSARDPGPKYNEQFF
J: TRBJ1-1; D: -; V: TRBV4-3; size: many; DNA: TGCGCCAGCAGCCAAGCCGGGGAAGCTTTCTTT; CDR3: CASSQAGEAFF
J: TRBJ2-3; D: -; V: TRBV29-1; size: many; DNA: TGCAGCGTTGAATCTAGACAGAGGCCAGTTGATACGCAGTATTTT; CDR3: CSVESRQRPVDTQYF
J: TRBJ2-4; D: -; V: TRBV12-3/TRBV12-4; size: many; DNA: TGTGCCAGCAGTTTTTCGGAGCTTGCCAAAAACATTCAGTACTTC; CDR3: CASSFSELAKNIQYF
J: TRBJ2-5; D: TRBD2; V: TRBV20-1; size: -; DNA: TGCAGTGCCAAACGGGCTAGCGGGGGACAAGAGACCCAGTACTTC; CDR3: CSAKRASGGQETQYF
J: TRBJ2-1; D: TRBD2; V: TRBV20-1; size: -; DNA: TGCAGTGCTAGAGATCCAGCCGGGACTAGGTTCGAGCAGTTCTTC; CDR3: CSARDPAGTRFEQFF
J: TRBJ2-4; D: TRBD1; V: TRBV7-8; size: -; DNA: TGTGCCGGCAGCTTGGACAGGTTTCTAAAAAACATTCAGTACTTC; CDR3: CAGSLDRFLKNIQYF
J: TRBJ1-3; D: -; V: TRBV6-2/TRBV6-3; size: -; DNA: TGTGCCAGCAGAGAAACAGGAAACACCATATATTTT; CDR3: CASRETGNTIYF
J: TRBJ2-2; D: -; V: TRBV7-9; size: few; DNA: TGTGCCAGCAGCCCTAAGCGGTCCGCGAACACCGGGGAGCTGTTTTTT; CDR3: CASSPKRSANTGELFF
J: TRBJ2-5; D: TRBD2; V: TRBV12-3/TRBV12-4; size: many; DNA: TGTGCCAGCAGTTTTCGAGCGGGGGGGAGGGAGACCCAGTACTTC; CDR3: CASSFRAGGRETQYF
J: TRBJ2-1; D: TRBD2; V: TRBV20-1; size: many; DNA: TGCAGTGCTATCGGGACTAGCGGACACTCCTACAATGAGCAGTTCTTC; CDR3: CSAIGTSGHSYNEQFF
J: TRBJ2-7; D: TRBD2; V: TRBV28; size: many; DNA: TGTGCCAGCAGTTTCGGGCTAGCGGGGCTTACCTACGAGCAGTACTTC; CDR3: CASSFGLAGLTYEQYF
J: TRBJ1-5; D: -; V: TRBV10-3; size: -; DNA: TGTGCCATCAGTGAGTCAGCGGACTCACAGCCCCAGCATTTT; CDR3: CAISESADSQPQHF
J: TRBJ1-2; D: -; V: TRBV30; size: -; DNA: TGTGCCTGGAGTGTGTCGGGTTTACATGGCTACACCTTC; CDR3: CAWSVSGLHGYTF
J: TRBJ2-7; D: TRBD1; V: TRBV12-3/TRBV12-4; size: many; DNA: TGTGCCAGCAGGACGACAGGGGGTTCCTCCTACGAGCAGTACTTC; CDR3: CASRTTGGSSYEQYF
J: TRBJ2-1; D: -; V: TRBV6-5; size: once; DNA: TGTGCCAGCAGGACGAAACGGGGTGAGCAGTTCTTC; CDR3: CASRTKRGEQFF
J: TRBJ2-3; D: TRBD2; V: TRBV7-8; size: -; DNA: TGTGCCAGCAGCTTAAGGGGTCGAGCGGGGGGCCGCACAGATACGCAGTATTTT; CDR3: CASSLRGRAGGRTDTQYF
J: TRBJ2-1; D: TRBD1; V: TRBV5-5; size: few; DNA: TGTGCCAGCAGCTTGAAGGGGGCCTGGTACGAGCAGTTCTTC; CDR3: CASSLKGAWYEQFF
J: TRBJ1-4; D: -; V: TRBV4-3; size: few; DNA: TGCGCCAGCAGCCAGTCCCCTGCAACTAATGAAAAACTGTTTTTT; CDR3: CASSQSPATNEKLFF
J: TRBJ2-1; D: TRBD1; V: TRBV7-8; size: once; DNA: TGTGCCAGCAGCTTGCAGGGACAGGGGATTAATGAGCAGTTCTTC; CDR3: CASSLQGQGINEQFF
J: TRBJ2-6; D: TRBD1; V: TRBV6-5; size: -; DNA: TGTGCCAGCAGTTACGGTTGGTTTGGGACAGGGGCGAGCTCTGGGGCCAACGTCCTGACTTTC; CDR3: CASSYGWFGTGASSGANVLTF
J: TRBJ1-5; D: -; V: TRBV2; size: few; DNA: TGTGCCAGCAGTGAACTCGGAAACCGTGGGCCCCAGCATTTT; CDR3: CASSELGNRGPQHF
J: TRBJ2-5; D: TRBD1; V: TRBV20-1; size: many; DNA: TGCAGTGCTCGACAGGGGGGAGGAGAGACCCAGTACTTC; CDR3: CSARQGGGETQYF
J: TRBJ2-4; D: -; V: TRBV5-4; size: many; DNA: TGTGCCAGCAGCTTCACAGGGAGGAACATTCAGTACTTC; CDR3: CASSFTGRNIQYF
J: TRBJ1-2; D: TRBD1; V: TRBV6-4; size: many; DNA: TGTGCCAGCAGTGCCGGGACAGGGGGCTTTGGCTACACCTTC; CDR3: CASSAGTGGFGYTF
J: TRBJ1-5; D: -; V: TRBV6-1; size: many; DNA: TGTGCCAGCAGTGACATGGGAGGCCGGAATCAGCCCCAGCATTTT; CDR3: CASSDMGGRNQPQHF
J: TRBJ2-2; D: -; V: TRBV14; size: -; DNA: TGTGCCAGCAGTTTCGTTGGGACCGGGGAGCTGTTTTTT; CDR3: CASSFVGTGELFF